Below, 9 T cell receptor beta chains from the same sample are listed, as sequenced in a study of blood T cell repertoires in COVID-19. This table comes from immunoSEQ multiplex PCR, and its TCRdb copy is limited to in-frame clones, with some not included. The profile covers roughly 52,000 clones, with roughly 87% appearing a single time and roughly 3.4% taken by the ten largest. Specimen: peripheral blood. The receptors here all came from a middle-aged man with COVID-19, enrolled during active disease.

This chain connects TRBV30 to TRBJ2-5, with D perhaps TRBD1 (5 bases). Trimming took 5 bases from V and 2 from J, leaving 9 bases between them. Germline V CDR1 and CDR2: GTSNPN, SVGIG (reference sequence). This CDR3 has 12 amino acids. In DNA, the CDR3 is TGTGCCTGGGAAAGACAGCAAGAGACCCAGTACTTC. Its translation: CAWERQQETQYF.

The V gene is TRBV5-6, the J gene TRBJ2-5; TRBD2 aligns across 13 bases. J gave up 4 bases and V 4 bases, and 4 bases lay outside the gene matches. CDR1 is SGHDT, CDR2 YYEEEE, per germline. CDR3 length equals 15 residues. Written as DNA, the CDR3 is TGTGCCAGCAGCCGGACTAGCGGGGGAGGAGAGACCCAGTACTTC. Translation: CASSRTSGGGETQYF.

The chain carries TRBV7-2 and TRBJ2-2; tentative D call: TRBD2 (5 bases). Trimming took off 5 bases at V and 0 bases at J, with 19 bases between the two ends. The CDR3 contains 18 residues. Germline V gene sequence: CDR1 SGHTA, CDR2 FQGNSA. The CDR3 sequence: CASSPPYGLPSNTGELFF. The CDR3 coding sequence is TGTGCCAGCAGCCCCCCGTACGGACTGCCATCGAACACCGGGGAGCTGTTTTTT.

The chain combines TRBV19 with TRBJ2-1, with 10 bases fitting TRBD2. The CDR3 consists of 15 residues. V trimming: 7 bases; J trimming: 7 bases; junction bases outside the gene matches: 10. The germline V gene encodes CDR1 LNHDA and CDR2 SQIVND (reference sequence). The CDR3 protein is CASTSGLAARNEQFF. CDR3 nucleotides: TGTGCCAGTACCTCCGGACTAGCGGCGCGTAATGAGCAGTTCTTC.

CDR3 sequence (DNA): TGTGCCACCAGCAGTAGAGCTTTCGGGGAGCTGTTTTTT. As protein: CATSSRAFGELFF. The chain joins TRBV15 to TRBJ2-2; D ambiguous. Per the germline V gene, CDR1 is LNHNV and CDR2 is YYDKDF (reference sequence). V was pared by 3 bases and J by 7 bases, with 9 bases between. The CDR3 has 13 amino acids.

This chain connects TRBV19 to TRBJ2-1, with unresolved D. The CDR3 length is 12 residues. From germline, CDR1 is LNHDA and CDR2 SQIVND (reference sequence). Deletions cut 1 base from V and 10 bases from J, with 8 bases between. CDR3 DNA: TGTGCCAGTAGTATAGGAGCACCGGAGCAGTTCTTC. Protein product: CASSIGAPEQFF. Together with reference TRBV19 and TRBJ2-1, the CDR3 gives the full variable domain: DGGITQSPKYLFRKEGQNVTLSCEQNLNHDAMYWYRQDPGQGLRLIYYSQIVNDFQKGDIAEGYSVSREKKESFPLTVTSAQKNPTAFYLCASSIGAPEQFFGPGTRLTVL.

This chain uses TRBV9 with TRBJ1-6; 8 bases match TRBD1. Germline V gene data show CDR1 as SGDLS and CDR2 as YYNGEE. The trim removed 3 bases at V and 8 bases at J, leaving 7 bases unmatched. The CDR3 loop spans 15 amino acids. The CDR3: CASSGDRGWDSPLHF. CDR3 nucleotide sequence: TGTGCCAGCAGCGGAGACAGGGGCTGGGATTCACCCCTCCACTTT.

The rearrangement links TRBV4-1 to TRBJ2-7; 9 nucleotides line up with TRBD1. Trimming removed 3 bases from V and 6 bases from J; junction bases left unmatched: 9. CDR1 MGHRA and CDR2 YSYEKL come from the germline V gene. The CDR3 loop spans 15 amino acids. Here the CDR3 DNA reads TGCGCCAGCAGCCATCCGGGACAGGGTTCTAGCGAGCAGTACTTC. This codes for CASSHPGQGSSEQYF.

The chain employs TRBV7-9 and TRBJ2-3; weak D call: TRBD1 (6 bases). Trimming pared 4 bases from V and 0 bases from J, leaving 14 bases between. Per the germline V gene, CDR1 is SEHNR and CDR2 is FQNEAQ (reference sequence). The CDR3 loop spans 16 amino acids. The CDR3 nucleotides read TGTGCCAGCAGCTCCCCGACGGGACAAAGCACAGATACGCAGTATTTT. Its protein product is CASSSPTGQSTDTQYF.